Each of the 30 T cell receptor beta chains below was sequenced from the same sample in a study of response to subunit inactivated influenza vaccine. TCRdb analysed the RT-PCR reads with MiXCR anew, one entry per CDR3 protein. The sample consists of 800,000 to 1,000,000 distinct CDR3 sequences, 20% to 25% of them appearing once. The specimen comprised PBMCs from blood, sampled roughly 5 days after vaccination. Receptors originate from a man aged 45 to 65 who received an inactivated influenza vaccine.

In DNA form, the CDR3 reads TGTGCCAGCAGTGCCGCGGGAGTGGGGACTTACGAGCAGTACTTC. It encodes CASSAAGVGTYEQYF. The V call is TRBV12-3 or TRBV12-4, the J call TRBJ2-7, with 7 bases lining up with TRBD2. The ends lost 5 bases at V and 4 bases at J; junction bases unmatched: 11. The CDR3 contains 15 residues.

The CDR3 protein is CASSYIGTNEQYF. The CDR3 region has the DNA TGTGCCAGCAGTTACATCGGAACTAACGAGCAGTACTTC. This chain joins TRBV6-2 or TRBV6-3 and TRBJ2-7; D is undetermined. This CDR3 region has 13 residues. Germline V CDR1 and CDR2: MNHEY, SVGEGT. The V and J ends lost 2 bases and 5 bases respectively, with 10 bases between them.

J is TRBJ1-5 and V is TRBV28, with D perhaps matching TRBD1 (5 bases). Germline values: CDR1 MDHEN, CDR2 SYDVKM. V was pared by 2 bases and J by 14 bases, with 10 bases between. The CDR3 loop spans 11 amino acids. CDR3 in amino acids: CASSLRWGKHF. CDR3 nucleotide sequence: TGTGCCAGCAGTTTACGGTGGGGCAAGCATTTT.

Many counts were recorded for this clonotype. The CDR3 loop reads CASSEGGRNIQYF. The CDR3 DNA reads as TGCGCCAGCAGCGAGGGGGGGAGAAACATTCAGTACTTC. J is TRBJ2-4 and V is TRBV5-1, with a possible D match to TRBD2 (7 bases). Trimming shortened V by 4 bases and J by 6 bases, and 11 bases separated the two germline ends. The V gene's germline CDR1 is SGHRS and CDR2 YFSETQ. The length of the CDR3 is 13 residues.

V gene TRBV20-1 combines with J gene TRBJ2-3; 11 nucleotides align to TRBD1. This CDR3 has 17 residues. Germline values: CDR1 DFQATT, CDR2 SNEGSKA (reference sequence). V shed 0 bases and J 1 base; nucleotides not matched to a gene: 6. The CDR3 DNA sequence: TGCAGTGCTAGAGACTACCGGGGACAGGGGGGCACAGATACGCAGTATTTT. Translation gives CSARDYRGQGGTDTQYF.

This clonotype was seen only a few times. The CDR3 protein is CASSLRQIRHEQFF. Here the CDR3 DNA reads TGTGCCAGCAGTTTAAGGCAGATCAGACATGAGCAGTTCTTC. The V call is TRBV12-3 or TRBV12-4, the J call TRBJ2-1; D remains unclear. CDR3 size: 14 residues. The V end lost 2 bases, the J end lost 8 bases, and 13 bases lay between the germline ends.

This chain links TRBV28 with TRBJ1-4; TRBD1 might be the D (5 bases). Trimming took off 3 bases at V and 7 bases at J, with 18 bases between the two ends. The V gene's germline CDR1 is MDHEN and CDR2 SYDVKM. CDR3 size: 16 residues. The CDR3 spells CASSFIGGVGVEKLFF. Here the CDR3 DNA reads TGTGCCAGCAGTTTCATAGGAGGGGTAGGGGTTGAAAAACTGTTTTTT.

The J gene is TRBJ2-1, the V gene TRBV2; 9 nucleotides line up with TRBD1. Germline CDR1 reads SNHLY; CDR2 reads FYNNEI. V lost 6 bases, J lost 7 bases, and 10 bases stayed unmatched. The CDR3 contains 15 residues. CDR3 protein: CASSGPGTGRNEQFF. CDR3 bases: TGTGCCAGCAGCGGACCCGGGACAGGGAGGAATGAGCAGTTCTTC.

This clonotype occurred a few times. The V and J genes are TRBV20-1 and TRBJ2-7; maybe TRBD2 (5 bases). V was trimmed by 5 bases and J by 3 bases, leaving 14 bases between them. CDR3 length equals 13 residues. From germline, CDR1 is DFQATT and CDR2 SNEGSKA (reference sequence). The CDR3 loop is CSALKGVVYEQYF. CDR3 nucleotides: TGCAGTGCTCTCAAGGGAGTGGTCTACGAGCAGTACTTC.

V usage is TRBV20-1 and J usage is TRBJ2-1; unclear D gene. CDR1 is DFQATT and CDR2 is SNEGSKA in the germline V gene (reference sequence). CDR3 size: 14 residues. V lost 6 bases to trimming and J lost 4 bases, with 16 bases between them. This CDR3 is CSAGLRDNYNEQFF. The CDR3, as DNA: TGCAGTGCCGGCTTGCGCGACAATTACAATGAGCAGTTCTTC.

The sample holds a few counts of this clonotype. V gene TRBV6-5 combines with J gene TRBJ2-7; TRBD1 agrees at 8 bases. CDR1 is MNHEY and CDR2 is SVGAGI in the germline V gene. The CDR3 runs to 16 residues. Germline trimming cut 0 bases from V and 2 bases from J; bases unmatched to any gene: 6. The CDR3 here is CASSYSGQVRTYEQYF. CDR3 nucleotides: TGTGCCAGCAGTTACTCGGGACAGGTGAGGACCTACGAGCAGTACTTC.

A few counts support this clonotype. V and J are TRBV6-2 or TRBV6-3 and TRBJ2-7; TRBD2 matches at 11 bases. J gave up 2 bases and V 5 bases, and 5 bases lay outside the gene matches. CDR1 MNHEY and CDR2 SVGEGT come from the germline V gene. This CDR3 contains 15 residues. CDR3 DNA sequence: TGTGCCAGCAGTGTCCCGGGACTAGCGGCCTACGAGCAGTACTTC. Its protein is CASSVPGLAAYEQYF.

This clonotype was observed a few times. The chain combines TRBV5-1 with TRBJ1-4, with 7 bases aligning to TRBD1. This CDR3 contains 13 residues. Germline CDR1 is SGHRS and CDR2 is YFSETQ. The V and J ends lost 0 bases and 10 bases, in that order; junction bases with no gene match: 3. CDR3 residues: CASSLARGGKLFF. The CDR3 region has the DNA TGCGCCAGCAGCTTGGCCAGGGGGGGAAAACTGTTTTTT.

This clonotype was seen a handful of times. V is TRBV20-1 and J is TRBJ2-2; D uncertain. The CDR3 is made up of 13 amino acids. Per the germline V gene, CDR1 is DFQATT and CDR2 is SNEGSKA (reference sequence). Trimming removed 1 base at V and 6 bases at J, with 9 bases between. The CDR3 region has the DNA TGCAGTGCTAGAGGAGGTGGCTCCGGGGAGCTGTTTTTT. Amino acids: CSARGGGSGELFF.

The CDR3 nucleotides are TGTGCCAGCAGTTTACACATAAATAATCCTAATTCACCCCTCCACTTT. This encodes CASSLHINNPNSPLHF. The chain combines TRBV27 with TRBJ1-6; D is undetermined. This CDR3 region has 16 residues. Per the germline V gene, CDR1 is MNHEY and CDR2 is SMNVEV (reference sequence). Trimming removed 2 bases from V and 6 bases from J, with 14 bases in between.

V gene TRBV5-5 combines with J gene TRBJ2-1, with 10 bases lining up with TRBD2. This CDR3 has 15 residues. Germline V gene lookup returns CDR1 SGHKS and CDR2 YYEKEE (reference sequence). V dropped 3 bases and J dropped 7; count of bases not matched to a gene: 7. The CDR3 nucleotides are TGTGCCAGCAGCTCCCCCAGCGGGGGGGTAAATGAGCAGTTCTTC. Amino acid sequence: CASSSPSGGVNEQFF.

This clonotype has just a few counts. The chain is built from TRBV6-1 and TRBJ1-4; D ambiguous. V shed 7 bases and J shed 3 bases, with 6 bases lying between them. CDR3 length equals 12 residues. Germline assignment: CDR1 MNHNS and CDR2 SASEGT. CDR3 protein: CASTTANEKLFF. For the CDR3, the DNA is TGTGCCAGCACCACAGCTAATGAAAAACTGTTTTTT.

This chain joins TRBV12-3 or TRBV12-4 and TRBJ2-7, with 7 bases identical to TRBD1. The V gene end was trimmed by 7 bases and the J gene end by 3 bases; junction bases not matched to a gene: 9. The CDR3 has 14 residues. This CDR3 is CASTPRTGNYEQYF. The CDR3 DNA sequence: TGTGCCAGCACCCCCCGGACAGGAAACTACGAGCAGTACTTC.

This clonotype turned up a few times. Written as DNA, the CDR3 is TGTGCCAGCAGTTACTCGAGTCGGGATAGGGCCAAAAACATTCAGTACTTC. It translates to CASSYSSRDRAKNIQYF. The chain is built from TRBV6-5 and TRBJ2-4; D might be TRBD2 (5 bases). The V end lost 0 bases, the J end lost 1 base, and 13 bases lay between the germline ends. The CDR3 length is 17 residues. The germline V gene has CDR1 MNHEY and CDR2 SVGAGI.

V and J are TRBV7-2 and TRBJ2-3; 13 bases match TRBD2. Looked up from germline, CDR1 is SGHTA and CDR2 is FQGNSA. There are 15 residues in the CDR3. J was trimmed by 5 bases and V by 5 bases; bases with no gene match: 4. CDR3 loop: CASSGWTSGRDTQYF. DNA for the CDR3: TGTGCCAGCAGCGGATGGACTAGCGGGAGAGATACGCAGTATTTT.

J is TRBJ1-5 and V is TRBV7-9; D is unresolved. The germline V gene has CDR1 SEHNR and CDR2 FQNEAQ (reference sequence). Trimming removed 3 bases at V and 3 bases at J, with 12 bases between. The CDR3 runs to 15 residues. CDR3 sequence (DNA): TGTGCCAGCAGCTTGACGGGGAACGCCAATCAGCCCCAGCATTTT. Translation: CASSLTGNANQPQHF.

CDR3 in amino acids: CASSLGIQRTDTQYF. For the CDR3, the DNA is TGTGCCAGCAGCTTAGGGATACAGCGCACAGATACGCAGTATTTT. V gene TRBV7-6 combines with J gene TRBJ2-3, with unresolved D. Trimming removed 1 base from V and 1 base from J, with 9 bases in between. The CDR3 loop spans 15 amino acids. Per the germline V gene, CDR1 is SGHVS and CDR2 is FNYEAQ.

In its sample, this clonotype was seen a few times. V is TRBV28 and J is TRBJ2-3, with a possible D match to TRBD2 (6 bases). The germline V gene encodes CDR1 MDHEN and CDR2 SYDVKM. V was shortened by 2 bases and J by 4 bases, with 13 bases between the two germline ends. CDR3 length: 15 residues. CDR3 sequence (DNA): TGTGCCAGCAGTTTAGCGGGAATGGGGGCAGATACGCAGTATTTT. Protein: CASSLAGMGADTQYF. The entire variable domain, with the rest obtained from reference TRBV28 and TRBJ2-3, is as follows: DVKVTQSSRYLVKRTGEKVFLECVQDMDHENMFWYRQDPGLGLRLIYFSYDVKMKEKGDIPEGYSVSREKKERFSLILESASTNQTSMYLCASSLAGMGADTQYFGPGTRLTVL.

In the case of this clonotype: Mismatch with germline at one junction end may stem from a read error. The gene calls are TRBV5-1 and TRBJ2-4, with TRBD1 matching 9 bases. The CDR3 is made up of 14 amino acids. The germline CDR1 and CDR2 sequences are SGHRS and YFSETQ. The CDR3 is CASSLGQGENIQYF. CDR3 in DNA: TGTGCCAGCAGCCTGGGACAGGGCGAAAACATTCAGTACTTC.

In this sample, this clonotype turned up a few times. V and J are TRBV9 and TRBJ2-1; possibly TRBD1 for D (6 bases). This CDR3 has 16 residues. Trimming cost V 3 bases and J 8 bases, with 21 bases left between them. The germline V gene encodes CDR1 SGDLS and CDR2 YYNGEE. CDR3 residues: CASSEGEGGTRDEQFF. The CDR3 region has the DNA TGTGCCAGCAGCGAGGGAGAAGGTGGGACACGCGATGAGCAGTTCTTC.

This clonotype was observed at least ten times. V gene TRBV6-5 combines with J gene TRBJ2-7; tentative D call: TRBD1 (7 bases). V gave up 0 bases and J gave up 4 bases, with 10 bases separating them. Germline CDR1 MNHEY, CDR2 SVGAGI. This CDR3 spans 14 amino acids. DNA for the CDR3: TGTGCCAGCAGTTACTCGGCAGGGGGGTACGAGCAGTACTTC. Protein product: CASSYSAGGYEQYF.

This clonotype was seen a few times. This chain connects TRBV5-1 to TRBJ2-7; TRBD2 is a possible D gene (6 bases). The CDR3 loop spans 15 amino acids. V was pared by 6 bases and J by 0 bases, with 16 bases between. The germline V gene encodes CDR1 SGHRS and CDR2 YFSETQ. The CDR3 loop reads CASTPGLINSYEQYF. CDR3 DNA sequence: TGCGCCAGCACCCCGGGACTCATTAACTCCTACGAGCAGTACTTC.

The chain uses TRBV20-1 and TRBJ2-1, with TRBD2 as a possible D gene (5 bases). CDR1 is DFQATT, CDR2 SNEGSKA, per germline (reference sequence). V was pared by 3 bases and J by 2 bases, with 11 bases between. The CDR3 has 14 amino acids. The CDR3 loop reads CSARWASPYNEQFF. CDR3 sequence (DNA): TGCAGTGCTAGGTGGGCTAGCCCCTACAATGAGCAGTTCTTC.

The CDR3 loop reads CAIAGESKNIQYF. In nucleotides, the CDR3 is TGTGCCATCGCTGGAGAGAGCAAAAACATTCAGTACTTC. V is TRBV10-3 and J is TRBJ2-4; D not resolved. Trimming shortened V by 8 bases and J by 3 bases, and 11 bases separated the two germline ends. From germline, CDR1 is ENHRY and CDR2 SYGVKD. CDR3 length equals 13 residues.

This clonotype occurred a few times. The gene calls are TRBV20-1 and TRBJ2-5, with 11 nucleotides matching TRBD2. CDR1 DFQATT and CDR2 SNEGSKA come from the germline V gene (reference sequence). The CDR3 extends over 16 amino acids. The V segment lost 1 base and the J segment 5 bases; nucleotides outside the gene matches: 9. This chain's CDR3 is CSARGLAGRGSETQYF. The CDR3 DNA follows: TGCAGTGCTAGAGGACTAGCGGGGCGAGGGTCGGAGACCCAGTACTTC.